These T cell receptor beta chains were read from a single sample in a study of OX40 agonist ivuxolimab in advanced cancers. Some clones are missing from TCRdb's copy, which holds only in-frame ones; the method was immunoSEQ multiplex PCR. This sample has some 37,000 clones, with around 89% found just once. The material was CD4+ or CD8+ T cells sorted from blood, obtained in a trial of the OX40 agonist ivuxolimab. Receptors were obtained from an adult with an advanced solid tumor such as melanoma, head and neck, liver or kidney cancer. Each CDR3 is given with its conserved first and last residue. The order of the fields is J gene, V gene, CDR3 protein.

j_gene: TRBJ1-1; v_gene: TRBV5-8; CDR3aa: CASSFGQGDEAFF
j_gene: TRBJ2-1; v_gene: TRBV10-3; CDR3aa: CAIGGLLAGTTYNEQFF
j_gene: TRBJ2-5; v_gene: TRBV11-2; CDR3aa: CASRRLGETQYF
j_gene: TRBJ2-3; v_gene: TRBV4-3; CDR3aa: CASSQVEVAATDTQYF
j_gene: TRBJ2-7; v_gene: TRBV11-2; CDR3aa: CASSYSSGSYEQYF
j_gene: TRBJ2-1; v_gene: TRBV11-2; CDR3aa: CASFRGTGSHEQFF
j_gene: TRBJ2-1; v_gene: TRBV9; CDR3aa: CASSVPSGTGNEQFF
j_gene: TRBJ2-7; v_gene: TRBV5-5; CDR3aa: CASSLMYPTGGYEQYF
j_gene: TRBJ2-7; v_gene: TRBV6-5; CDR3aa: CVSSYSDRGLYEQYF
j_gene: TRBJ2-7; v_gene: TRBV7-9; CDR3aa: CASSSSVLSSYEQYF
j_gene: TRBJ1-5; v_gene: TRBV7-9; CDR3aa: CASSFSGNQPQHF
j_gene: TRBJ1-3; v_gene: TRBV19; CDR3aa: CASNPVGVWGNTIYF
j_gene: TRBJ2-7; v_gene: TRBV7-9; CDR3aa: CAIGTSGRVGEQYF
j_gene: TRBJ2-2; v_gene: TRBV28; CDR3aa: CASSPGQGNTGELFF
j_gene: TRBJ2-7; v_gene: TRBV4-1; CDR3aa: CASSQDSRTSGIYEQYF
j_gene: TRBJ2-7; v_gene: TRBV5-4; CDR3aa: CASSPRLAESPYEQYF
j_gene: TRBJ2-1; v_gene: TRBV27; CDR3aa: CASSLSNPLSYNEQFF
j_gene: TRBJ2-1; v_gene: TRBV7-9; CDR3aa: CASSLKLAVFYNEQFF
j_gene: TRBJ2-5; v_gene: TRBV2; CDR3aa: CASSEELGGSVVETQYF
j_gene: TRBJ2-1; v_gene: TRBV11-2; CDR3aa: CASSLGSGRSSYNEQFF
j_gene: TRBJ1-1; v_gene: TRBV7-9; CDR3aa: CASSYRETYRSFF
j_gene: TRBJ2-7; v_gene: TRBV7-9; CDR3aa: CASSPRPQGTYEQYF
j_gene: TRBJ2-1; v_gene: TRBV15; CDR3aa: CATSAELAGGRRNEQFF
j_gene: TRBJ2-5; v_gene: TRBV29-1; CDR3aa: CSVLQGRGTQYF
j_gene: TRBJ2-1; v_gene: TRBV7-6; CDR3aa: CASSLAPGLSSYNEQFF
j_gene: TRBJ2-1; v_gene: TRBV28; CDR3aa: CASSRQGANYDEQFF
j_gene: TRBJ2-7; v_gene: TRBV5-5; CDR3aa: CASSLRGQEQYF
j_gene: TRBJ1-2; v_gene: TRBV7-8; CDR3aa: CASSNSQANYGYTF
j_gene: TRBJ1-2; v_gene: TRBV10-3; CDR3aa: CAISDGVGGYTF
j_gene: TRBJ1-5; v_gene: TRBV4-3; CDR3aa: CASSPGPYSNQPQHF
j_gene: TRBJ1-2; v_gene: TRBV27; CDR3aa: CASSEGYMDDLGGYTF
j_gene: TRBJ2-1; v_gene: TRBV7-8; CDR3aa: CASSLGVRHSYNEQFF
j_gene: TRBJ2-7; v_gene: TRBV4-1; CDR3aa: CASSQGTGVGYEQYF
j_gene: TRBJ2-5; v_gene: TRBV7-9; CDR3aa: CASISSFETQYF
j_gene: TRBJ1-1; v_gene: TRBV7-9; CDR3aa: CASSDDLNTEAFF
j_gene: TRBJ1-1; v_gene: TRBV6-5; CDR3aa: CASSYSTPMNTEAFF
j_gene: TRBJ2-7; v_gene: TRBV6-6; CDR3aa: CASGRARYEQYF
j_gene: TRBJ2-7; v_gene: TRBV5-1; CDR3aa: CASSFGTGDYEQYF
j_gene: TRBJ2-1; v_gene: TRBV9; CDR3aa: CASSVDLAGGGEQFF
j_gene: TRBJ2-7; v_gene: TRBV11-2; CDR3aa: CASSLGTGGISSYEQYF
j_gene: TRBJ2-3; v_gene: TRBV19; CDR3aa: CASSIGSPGLAGGSTDTQYF
j_gene: TRBJ2-5; v_gene: TRBV28; CDR3aa: CASTPPRGTQYF
j_gene: TRBJ2-7; v_gene: TRBV11-2; CDR3aa: CASSSMPGLDFFYEQYF
j_gene: TRBJ1-1; v_gene: TRBV7-8; CDR3aa: CATKSWVNTEAFF
j_gene: TRBJ1-5; v_gene: TRBV9; CDR3aa: CASSVGGGNQPQHF
j_gene: TRBJ2-2; v_gene: TRBV9; CDR3aa: CASSDRTTGELFF
j_gene: TRBJ2-5; v_gene: TRBV7-9; CDR3aa: CASTPYGTGEETQYF
j_gene: TRBJ2-7; v_gene: TRBV11-2; CDR3aa: CASSFGSGFVEQYF
j_gene: TRBJ1-5; v_gene: TRBV6-5; CDR3aa: CASSPDRASNQPQHF
j_gene: TRBJ2-3; v_gene: TRBV19; CDR3aa: CASTSGQGTDTQYF